Shown below are 30 T cell receptor beta chains from a single sample sequenced in a study of PD-1 blockade in classical Hodgkin lymphoma. Every patient had relapsed following autologous stem cell transplantation, and cohorts differed in brentuximab vedotin exposure. Assay used: immunoSEQ multiplex PCR; TCRdb lists only in-frame clones, some missing. The sample shows some 96,000 clones, roughly 92% of them seen only once. The sample here was peripheral blood mononuclear cells (PBMCs), taken at baseline. The receptors here all came from a human donor with classical Hodgkin lymphoma.

This clone was recorded only once. The rearrangement joins TRBV9 to TRBJ2-1; a possible D gene is TRBD2 (6 bases). V was trimmed by 0 bases and J by 4 bases, leaving 11 bases between them. The germline V gene encodes CDR1 SGDLS and CDR2 YYNGEE. The CDR3 totals 15 residues. CDR3 in DNA: TGTGCCAGCAGCGTAGAGTTAGCGGCATACAATGAGCAGTTCTTC. Protein sequence: CASSVELAAYNEQFF.

The rearrangement joins TRBV19 to TRBJ1-1; no definite D call. CDR3 length equals 15 residues. Trimming stripped 1 base from V and 1 base from J, with 10 bases between. Germline CDR1 and CDR2: LNHDA and SQIVND (reference sequence). As DNA, the CDR3 is TGTGCCAGTAGTATAGGGCGGGCTTCGAACACTGAAGCTTTCTTT. Its protein product is CASSIGRASNTEAFF.

This chain links TRBV27 with TRBJ1-2, with unresolved D. V lost 5 bases to trimming and J lost 4 bases, with 11 bases between them. Germline V gives CDR1 MNHEY, CDR2 SMNVEV (reference sequence). CDR3 size: 13 residues. In DNA, the CDR3 is TGTGCCAGCAGTCACAATTTACTCTATGGCTACACCTTC. The encoded protein is CASSHNLLYGYTF.

This clone is a singleton in its sample. This chain uses TRBV28 with TRBJ2-5; TRBD1 agrees at 10 bases. Germline assignment: CDR1 MDHEN and CDR2 SYDVKM. The CDR3 is 18 amino acids. V shed 1 base and J 0 bases; nucleotides not matched to a gene: 8. The CDR3 is CASSLFLRDRGDQETQYF. The CDR3 nucleotides read TGTGCCAGCAGTTTATTCCTCCGGGACAGGGGAGACCAAGAGACCCAGTACTTC.

The chain recombines TRBV7-8 with TRBJ1-3; a possible D gene is TRBD1 (6 bases). Germline loops: CDR1 SGHVS, CDR2 FQNEAQ. V was cut by 5 bases and J by 3 bases, with 29 bases left in between. The CDR3 consists of 20 residues. CDR3 amino acids: CASSPTSVRGATLSGNTIYF. In DNA, the CDR3 is TGTGCCAGCAGCCCCACCTCTGTGCGGGGGGCGACCCTCAGTGGAAACACCATATATTTT.

This chain connects TRBV5-1 to TRBJ2-7; perhaps TRBD2 as D (6 bases). This CDR3 has 13 amino acids. Per the germline V gene, CDR1 is SGHRS and CDR2 is YFSETQ. Trimming pared 2 bases from V and 7 bases from J, leaving 13 bases between. The CDR3 DNA follows: TGCGCCAGCAGCTTAGCGCTAGGAGGGGAGCAGTACTTC. It yields the protein CASSLALGGEQYF.

The rearrangement joins TRBV10-3 to TRBJ1-2; tentative D call: TRBD1 (6 bases). Germline V CDR1 and CDR2: ENHRY, SYGVKD. V lost 2 bases and J lost 3, with 16 bases in between. This CDR3 has 16 amino acids. The CDR3 spells CAISEPSRGADYGYTF. The CDR3 DNA follows: TGTGCCATCAGTGAGCCAAGCAGGGGTGCGGACTATGGCTACACCTTC.

This clone was seen just once. The rearrangement links TRBV5-4 to TRBJ2-3; 11 nucleotides line up with TRBD2. The V gene end was trimmed by 0 bases and the J gene end by 4 bases; junction bases not matched to a gene: 4. Germline V gives CDR1 SGHNT, CDR2 YYREEE (reference sequence). This CDR3 comprises 16 residues. The CDR3 loop reads CASSLGGTSGSDTQYF. The CDR3 bases are TGTGCCAGCAGCTTGGGTGGGACTAGCGGTTCAGATACGCAGTATTTT.

This rearrangement joins TRBV29-1 to TRBJ2-1; D remains unclear. The CDR3 totals 15 residues. With 3 bases removed from V and 0 bases from J, the gap between germline ends came to 12 bases. Germline V CDR1 and CDR2: SQVTM, ANQGSEA. In DNA form, the CDR3 reads TGCAGCGTTGACGAGCGCGGTAGCTCCTACAATGAGCAGTTCTTC. This codes for CSVDERGSSYNEQFF.

CDR3 nucleotide sequence: TGTGCCAGCCAGGACTTCTTTAACACTGAAGCTTTCTTT. Protein sequence: CASQDFFNTEAFF. The rearrangement joins TRBV2 to TRBJ1-1; D gene uncertain. The length of the CDR3 is 13 residues. Germline values: CDR1 SNHLY, CDR2 FYNNEI. Trimming took off 8 bases at V and 2 bases at J, with 12 bases between the two ends.

The chain recombines TRBV7-9 with TRBJ1-2, with D unresolved. Germline loops: CDR1 SEHNR, CDR2 FQNEAQ (reference sequence). V dropped 3 bases and J dropped 2 bases, with 10 bases sitting between them. The CDR3 is 14 residues long. The CDR3 coding sequence is TGTGCCAGCAGCTTTGGGAGTTCCAACTATGGCTACACCTTC. It translates to CASSFGSSNYGYTF. The full variable domain, rest sourced from reference TRBV7-9 and TRBJ1-2, is DTGVSQNPRHKITKRGQNVTFRCDPISEHNRLYWYRQTLGQGPEFLTYFQNEAQLEKSRLLSDRFSAERPKGSFSTLEIQRTEQGDSAMYLCASSFGSSNYGYTFGSGTRLTVV.

V gene TRBV20-1 combines with J gene TRBJ2-5, with unresolved D. This CDR3 is 10 amino acids long. CDR1 and CDR2 from the germline V gene are DFQATT and SNEGSKA (reference sequence). Trimming took 6 bases from V and 9 from J, leaving 11 bases between them. The CDR3 coding sequence is TGCAGTGCGGCCTTTGGATCCCAGTACTTC. Protein product: CSAAFGSQYF.

The gene calls are TRBV27 and TRBJ2-3; 7 nucleotides align to TRBD2. Germline V gene sequence: CDR1 MNHEY, CDR2 SMNVEV (reference sequence). The CDR3 extends over 15 amino acids. Losses at the gene ends were 7 bases for V and 4 bases for J; bases not matched to a gene: 11. The CDR3 here is CASMGWGGTADTQYF. In DNA form, the CDR3 reads TGTGCCAGCATGGGATGGGGGGGGACTGCAGATACGCAGTATTTT.

The chain employs TRBV4-2 and TRBJ2-2, with D perhaps matching TRBD2 (7 bases). The CDR3 loop spans 14 amino acids. V gave up 0 bases and J gave up 8 bases, with 10 bases separating them. Germline CDR1 and CDR2: LGHNA and YNFKEQ. DNA of the CDR3: TGTGCCAGCAGCCAAGATAGGGGGGGAGGGGAGCTGTTTTTT. As protein: CASSQDRGGGELFF.

The V call is TRBV29-1, the J call TRBJ1-4; D not resolved. The CDR3 has 13 residues. Germline CDR1 reads SQVTM; CDR2 reads ANQGSEA. The ends were cut back, 6 bases at V and 4 bases at J, with 12 bases in the middle. CDR3 sequence: CSVSFGRNEKLFF. CDR3 nucleotides: TGCAGCGTGTCTTTTGGGCGTAATGAAAAACTGTTTTTT.

This sequence joins TRBV27 and TRBJ2-5; 8 bases are a match to TRBD2. The CDR3 length is 16 residues. Per the germline V gene, CDR1 is MNHEY and CDR2 is SMNVEV (reference sequence). V lost 3 bases and J lost 0; bases outside the gene matches: 6. As DNA, the CDR3 is TGTGCCAGCAGTTTCCGCGGGAGGATGTACCAAGAGACCCAGTACTTC. Its protein product is CASSFRGRMYQETQYF.

This chain connects TRBV6-1 to TRBJ2-7; TRBD1 matches at 9 bases. V dropped 4 bases and J dropped 2; count of bases not matched to a gene: 9. Germline CDR1 is MNHNS and CDR2 is SASEGT. The CDR3 runs 16 residues. CDR3 residues: CASSVTPGQGPYEQYF. The CDR3, as DNA: TGTGCCAGCAGTGTAACTCCGGGACAGGGACCCTACGAGCAGTACTTC.

This clone was seen a few times. The V call is TRBV27, the J call TRBJ2-1; TRBD2 aligns across 7 bases. Germline V gene lookup returns CDR1 MNHEY and CDR2 SMNVEV (reference sequence). This CDR3 comprises 17 residues. V shed 2 bases, J shed 8 bases, and the junction held 15 bases outside the gene matches. CDR3 amino acids: CASSLTRYGTNSDEQFF. CDR3 coding DNA: TGTGCCAGCAGTTTAACCCGTTACGGGACTAACTCGGATGAGCAGTTCTTC.

This clone was detected only once. The rearrangement joins TRBV11-2 to TRBJ2-2, with 10 bases matching TRBD2. Germline CDR1 SGHAT, CDR2 FQNNGV. J lost 1 base, V lost 5 bases, and 10 bases had no gene match. This CDR3 has 18 residues. The CDR3 DNA reads TGTGCCAGCAGCGAATCGGGACTAGCGCCCAGGAACACCGGGGAGCTGTTTTTT. It specifies CASSESGLAPRNTGELFF.

J is TRBJ1-5 and V is TRBV30; tentative D call: TRBD1 (6 bases). CDR1 is GTSNPN, CDR2 SVGIG, per germline (reference sequence). CDR3 length equals 16 residues. V lost 0 bases and J lost 2, with 14 bases in between. The CDR3 is CAWSVGGRGRNQPQHF. The CDR3 region has the DNA TGTGCCTGGAGTGTCGGGGGCAGGGGACGCAATCAGCCCCAGCATTTT.

For the CDR3, the DNA is TGCGCCAGCAGCCAAGATGCGGGACAGGGCCGGAGGGCCACCGGGGAGCTGTTTTTT. Translating it yields CASSQDAGQGRRATGELFF. This chain connects TRBV4-1 to TRBJ2-2, with 9 bases lining up with TRBD1. V lost 0 bases, J lost 4 bases, and 12 bases stayed unmatched. Germline V gives CDR1 MGHRA, CDR2 YSYEKL. The CDR3 contains 19 residues.

Written as DNA, the CDR3 is TGTGCCAGCAGTGAATCCCCTAGCTCCTACAATGAGCAGTTCTTC. It specifies CASSESPSSYNEQFF. This chain joins TRBV2 and TRBJ2-1, with no clear D. The germline V and J ends were trimmed by 2 bases and 0 bases, with 8 bases remaining between them. The CDR3 sequence is 15 residues long. Germline V lookup: CDR1 SNHLY, CDR2 FYNNEI.

The chain couples TRBV27 to TRBJ1-3, with a weak D call TRBD1 (5 bases). There are 14 residues in the CDR3. Germline-derived CDR1 and CDR2 are MNHEY and SMNVEV (reference sequence). With 6 bases removed from V and 0 bases from J, the gap between germline ends came to 9 bases. The CDR3 here is CASSRVGSGNTIYF. The CDR3 bases are TGTGCCAGCAGCAGGGTGGGCTCTGGAAACACCATATATTTT.

The chain is built from TRBV5-8 and TRBJ2-5; TRBD1 matches 7 bases. The germline V gene encodes CDR1 SGHTS and CDR2 YDEGEE. The CDR3 sequence is 14 residues long. Trimming took 3 bases from V and 4 from J; bases not matched to a gene: 6. As DNA, the CDR3 is TGTGCCAGCAGCTCTCCAGGGACAGTAGAGACCCAGTACTTC. Translating it yields CASSSPGTVETQYF.

The chain carries TRBV29-1 and TRBJ2-1; TRBD1 matches 7 bases. The germline V gene encodes CDR1 SQVTM and CDR2 ANQGSEA. This CDR3 has 14 amino acids. The junction had 8 bases not matched to a gene; V was cut back by 6 bases and J by 3 bases. The CDR3 protein is CSVGRDRDYNEQFF. The CDR3, as DNA: TGCAGCGTCGGAAGGGACAGAGACTACAATGAGCAGTTCTTC.

The chain joins TRBV19 to TRBJ2-7; a possible D gene is TRBD1 (6 bases). The CDR3 contains 15 residues. CDR1 is LNHDA, CDR2 SQIVND, per germline (reference sequence). Trimming took 5 bases from V and 3 from J, leaving 17 bases between them. The CDR3 region has the DNA TGTGCCAGTAGTTCCAAGACAGGCCAGGGCTACGAGCAGTACTTC. Its protein is CASSSKTGQGYEQYF.

The rearrangement uses TRBV6-6 and TRBJ2-7; the D gene is possibly TRBD2 (7 bases). Trimming pared 6 bases from V and 6 bases from J, leaving 18 bases between. Germline V lookup: CDR1 MNHNY, CDR2 SVGAGI (reference sequence). There are 14 residues in the CDR3. CDR3 bases: TGTGCCAGCAGCCAAACCGGGGGGCTCTTCGAGCAGTACTTC. Protein product: CASSQTGGLFEQYF.

The chain combines TRBV5-6 with TRBJ2-7, with 7 bases that match TRBD1. This CDR3 contains 13 residues. The V gene's germline CDR1 is SGHDT and CDR2 YYEEEE. V lost 9 bases and J lost 0; bases outside the gene matches: 6. The CDR3 sequence is CATTTGFSYEQYF. The CDR3 DNA sequence: TGTGCCACCACGACAGGGTTCTCCTACGAGCAGTACTTC.

The chain combines TRBV6-1 with TRBJ1-2; D not resolved. V was pared by 6 bases and J by 4 bases, with 9 bases between. Germline V lookup: CDR1 MNHNS, CDR2 SASEGT. The CDR3 extends over 12 amino acids. Written as DNA, the CDR3 is TGTGCCAGCAGGTCGGACGGCTATGGCTACACCTTC. Amino acid sequence: CASRSDGYGYTF.

This chain uses TRBV30 with TRBJ2-1, with unresolved D. V was clipped by 4 bases and J by 9 bases, with 16 bases between them. There are 13 residues in the CDR3. Germline V gene data show CDR1 as GTSNPN and CDR2 as SVGIG (reference sequence). The CDR3 is CAWMWGYDGEQFF. The CDR3 nucleotides read TGTGCCTGGATGTGGGGATATGATGGTGAGCAGTTCTTC.